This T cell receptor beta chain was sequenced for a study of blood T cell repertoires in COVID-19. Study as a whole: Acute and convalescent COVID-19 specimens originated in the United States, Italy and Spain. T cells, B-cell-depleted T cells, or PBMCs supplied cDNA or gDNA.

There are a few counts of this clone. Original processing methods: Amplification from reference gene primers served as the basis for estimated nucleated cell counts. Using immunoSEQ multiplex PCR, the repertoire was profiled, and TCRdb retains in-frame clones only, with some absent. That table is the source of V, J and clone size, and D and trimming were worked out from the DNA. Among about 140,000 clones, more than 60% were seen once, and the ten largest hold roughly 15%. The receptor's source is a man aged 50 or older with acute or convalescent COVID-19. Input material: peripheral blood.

The CDR3 sequence: CASSPKLRLAGGNTQYF. CDR3 DNA: TGTGCCAGCAGCCCCAAACTCAGACTAGCGGGGGGGAATACGCAGTATTTT. The rearrangement uses TRBV7-9 and TRBJ2-3, with 14 bases aligning to TRBD2. The V gene's germline CDR1 is SEHNR and CDR2 FQNEAQ (reference sequence). There are 17 residues in the CDR3. The ends lost 5 bases at V and 7 bases at J; junction bases unmatched: 11.